The 29 T cell receptor beta chains below all came from one sample that was sequenced in a study of shared clonotypes between healthy human individuals. TCRdb's table, derived via immunoSEQ multiplex PCR, lists solely in-frame clones and lacks some. Found here are approximately 470,000 clones, over 70% of them singletons; the top ten hold approximately 11%. The sequenced material came from PBMCs. These receptor sequences come from a woman in her forties in good health. Some clones in this sample may be carry-over from other donors' samples.

About this clone itself: This sequence is one base from a far larger clone and is likely a read error. CDR3 sequence: CASSLLGAGDTRELFF. For the CDR3, the DNA is TGTGCCAGCAGCCTATTGGGGGCAGGGGACACCAGGGAGCTGTTTTTT. The V gene is TRBV11-2, the J gene TRBJ2-2; TRBD1 might be the D (6 bases). This CDR3 spans 16 amino acids. Germline lookup yields CDR1 SGHAT and CDR2 FQNNGV.

The genes are TRBV7-2 and TRBJ2-5, with 8 bases matching TRBD2. The trim removed 5 bases at V and 2 bases at J, leaving 7 bases unmatched. The length of the CDR3 is 15 residues. Germline V gene data show CDR1 as SGHTA and CDR2 as FQGNSA. The CDR3 region is CASSRSGTRQETQYF. CDR3 bases: TGTGCCAGCAGCCGCAGCGGGACTAGACAAGAGACCCAGTACTTC.

V is TRBV20-1 and J is TRBJ2-1; 7 nucleotides line up with TRBD1. This CDR3 contains 11 residues. Unmatched junction bases numbered 4, after V lost 5 bases and J lost 9 bases. Per germline, CDR1 DFQATT and CDR2 SNEGSKA (reference sequence). The CDR3: CSAEQGVEQFF. CDR3 nucleotide sequence: TGCAGTGCTGAGCAGGGGGTTGAGCAGTTCTTC.

The rearrangement joins TRBV4-1 to TRBJ1-5; 7 positions agree with TRBD1. Losses at the gene ends were 4 bases for V and 3 bases for J; bases not matched to a gene: 6. CDR3 size: 15 residues. Germline CDR1 and CDR2: MGHRA and YSYEKL. DNA for the CDR3: TGCGCCAGCAGCCTACAGGGGCGAAACAATCAGCCCCAGCATTTT. This encodes CASSLQGRNNQPQHF.

The gene calls are TRBV7-8 and TRBJ1-2, with 7 nucleotides matching TRBD1. Per germline, CDR1 SGHVS and CDR2 FQNEAQ. The CDR3 has 14 amino acids. Germline trimming cut 5 bases from V and 3 bases from J; bases unmatched to any gene: 6. CDR3 coding DNA: TGTGCCAGCAGCCAGGGGACAGCTGACTATGGCTACACCTTC. Translating gives CASSQGTADYGYTF.

Points on this clone: A single base separates this from a much larger clone, so it may be a read error. The identical CDR3 is also encoded by other nucleotide sequences in the sample. This chain uses TRBV15 with TRBJ2-5; no reliable D call. In germline, CDR1 is LNHNV, CDR2 YYDKDF (reference sequence). The ends were cut back, 5 bases at V and 2 bases at J, with 12 bases in the middle. There are 14 residues in the CDR3. In nucleotides, the CDR3 is TGTGCCACCAGCCCCAGTGGTGTTCAAGAGACCCAGTACTTC. Residues: CATSPSGVQETQYF.

The chain joins TRBV4-2 to TRBJ2-5; no definite D call. The J call may be faulty, since TRBJ2-7 better matches the DNA end. Germline V gene lookup returns CDR1 LGHNA and CDR2 YNFKEQ. The CDR3 covers 16 residues. CDR3 nucleotides: TGTGCCAGCAGCTTAATTTCGGGCGGCCCTTTTTACGAGCAGTACTTC. It encodes CASSLISGGPFYEQYF.

V usage is TRBV6-1 and J usage is TRBJ1-4, with TRBD1 matching over 12 bases. Germline V gene data show CDR1 as MNHNS and CDR2 as SASEGT. The CDR3 runs 16 residues. The trim removed 0 bases at V and 8 bases at J, leaving 4 bases unmatched. The CDR3 protein is CASSEAGTGGWEKLFF. In DNA, the CDR3 is TGTGCCAGCAGTGAAGCGGGGACAGGGGGCTGGGAAAAACTGTTTTTT.

The chain employs TRBV19 and TRBJ1-1, with D unclear. The germline V gene has CDR1 LNHDA and CDR2 SQIVND (reference sequence). V gave up 1 base and J gave up 6 bases, with 12 bases separating them. The CDR3 covers 14 residues. CDR3 coding DNA: TGTGCCAGTAGTATAGGAGGGTTGGCCGCTGAAGCTTTCTTT. It is translated as CASSIGGLAAEAFF. The whole variable domain, filled in from reference TRBV19 and TRBJ1-1, reads DGGITQSPKYLFRKEGQNVTLSCEQNLNHDAMYWYRQDPGQGLRLIYYSQIVNDFQKGDIAEGYSVSREKKESFPLTVTSAQKNPTAFYLCASSIGGLAAEAFFGQGTRLTVV.

Points on this clone: A far larger clone is off by one base, so a read error is likely. The rearrangement links TRBV6-1 to TRBJ2-7, with TRBD2 as a possible D gene (5 bases). CDR3 length: 15 residues. The V gene lost 6 bases and the J gene lost 2 bases, with 17 bases spanning the gap. Germline values: CDR1 MNHNS, CDR2 SASEGT. The CDR3 region has the DNA TGTGCCAGCAGGAGGGATACCTGGTTCCCCTACGAGCAGTACTTC. Translated: CASRRDTWFPYEQYF.

On this clone: A read error may explain this, as a much larger clone is one base away. The V gene is TRBV7-9, the J gene TRBJ1-1, with D unclear. The CDR3 runs to 12 residues. The germline V and J ends were trimmed by 3 bases and 1 base, with 3 bases remaining between them. Germline V gene data show CDR1 as SEHNR and CDR2 as FQNEAQ (reference sequence). The CDR3 DNA is TGTGCCAGCAGCTTGGAGAACACTGAAGCTTTCTTT. This encodes CASSLENTEAFF.

The chain couples TRBV5-4 to TRBJ2-1; 12 bases match TRBD2. Trimming took 3 bases from V and 8 from J; bases not matched to a gene: 6. Germline values: CDR1 SGHNT, CDR2 YYREEE (reference sequence). This CDR3 has 15 residues. CDR3 sequence: CASSSRTSGIDEQFF. The CDR3 DNA sequence: TGTGCCAGCAGCTCCCGGACTAGCGGGATCGATGAGCAGTTCTTC.

This chain links TRBV5-1 with TRBJ2-2, with a tentative D call TRBD1 (5 bases). The CDR3 is 15 residues long. V dropped 4 bases and J dropped 5 bases, with 15 bases sitting between them. Germline CDR1 SGHRS, CDR2 YFSETQ. This CDR3 is CASSPGAENTGELFF. The CDR3 DNA reads as TGCGCCAGCAGCCCTGGGGCAGAAAATACCGGGGAGCTGTTTTTT. The variable domain in full, completed from reference TRBV5-1 and TRBJ2-2, reads KAGVTQTPRYLIKTRGQQVTLSCSPISGHRSVSWYQQTPGQGLQFLFEYFSETQRNKGNFPGRFSGRQFSNSRSEMNVSTLELGDSALYLCASSPGAENTGELFFGEGSRLTVL.

As concerns this clone: This likely stems from a read error, as it lies one base from a far larger clone. Here the CDR3 omits its conserved ending phenylalanine or tryptophan, so a read error is the likely source. This rearrangement joins TRBV7-2 to TRBJ2-7, with 7 bases aligning to TRBD2. The CDR3 has 14 amino acids. V dropped 3 bases and J dropped 3; count of bases not matched to a gene: 5. Per the germline V gene, CDR1 is SGHTA and CDR2 is FQGNSA. CDR3 nucleotides: TGTGCCAGCAGCTTGGGCGGGAGCCTCTACGAGCAGTACCTC. Protein: CASSLGGSLYEQYL.

Turning to this clone: This probably arose from a read error, given a far larger clone one base away. The chain links TRBV5-4 to TRBJ2-7; D is perhaps TRBD1 or TRBD2 (5 bases each). V lost 4 bases and J 1 base, leaving 12 bases between the germline ends. This CDR3 is 14 amino acids long. Germline V gives CDR1 SGHNT, CDR2 YYREEE (reference sequence). CDR3 protein: CASSEGYRSYEQYF. The CDR3 DNA sequence: TGTGCCAGCAGCGAGGGGTACAGATCCTACGAGCAGTACTTC.

This chain connects TRBV6-5 to TRBJ1-1, with a tentative D call TRBD1 (5 bases). Trimming shortened V by 4 bases and J by 8 bases, and 17 bases separated the two germline ends. CDR1 MNHEY and CDR2 SVGAGI come from the germline V gene. The CDR3 runs to 14 residues. CDR3 in DNA: TGTGCCAGCAGTTGGGTACTGGGGGTTGGGGAAGCTTTCTTT. It encodes CASSWVLGVGEAFF.

Notes on this clone: This specimen includes other DNA sequences encoding the same CDR3. The rearrangement uses TRBV15 and TRBJ1-1, with no clear D. The CDR3 runs 13 residues. The germline V and J ends were trimmed by 1 base and 4 bases, with 7 bases remaining between them. The germline V gene has CDR1 LNHNV and CDR2 YYDKDF (reference sequence). Here the CDR3 DNA reads TGTGCCACCAGCAGAGCTGGAGGCACTGAAGCTTTCTTT. Its protein is CATSRAGGTEAFF.

The V call is TRBV19, the J call TRBJ2-7, with TRBD1 matching 9 bases. This CDR3 has 14 residues. Germline CDR1 reads LNHDA; CDR2 reads SQIVND (reference sequence). V dropped 5 bases and J dropped 5; count of bases not matched to a gene: 7. This CDR3 is CASSFGQGFNEQYF. The CDR3 DNA follows: TGTGCCAGTAGTTTCGGACAGGGGTTCAACGAGCAGTACTTC.

There are a few counts of this clone. The chain employs TRBV30 and TRBJ2-3; a possible D gene is TRBD2 (6 bases). Germline loops: CDR1 GTSNPN, CDR2 SVGIG (reference sequence). V gave up 3 bases and J gave up 1 base, with 14 bases separating them. The CDR3 sequence is 15 residues long. CDR3 region: CAWRGGRGRTDTQYF. The DNA for the CDR3 is TGTGCCTGGAGGGGGGGTCGCGGCCGCACAGATACGCAGTATTTT. Based on the CDR3 plus reference TRBV30 and TRBJ2-3, the full variable domain is SQTIHQWPATLVQPVGSPLSLECTVEGTSNPNLYWYRQAAGRGLQLLFYSVGIGQISSEVPQNLSASRPQDRQFILSSKKLLLSDSGFYLCAWRGGRGRTDTQYFGPGTRLTVL.

CDR3 region: CASKGEPTTDTQYF. CDR3 nucleotide sequence: TGTGCCTCGAAAGGGGAACCCACCACAGATACGCAGTATTTT. The gene calls are TRBV19 and TRBJ2-3, with a weak D call TRBD1 (5 bases). V was trimmed by 11 bases and J by 2 bases, leaving 17 bases between them. The CDR3 consists of 14 residues. The germline V gene encodes CDR1 LNHDA and CDR2 SQIVND (reference sequence).

This chain links TRBV10-3 with TRBJ2-1; perhaps TRBD1 as D (6 bases). The CDR3 loop spans 14 amino acids. Looked up from germline, CDR1 is ENHRY and CDR2 is SYGVKD. V was trimmed by 6 bases and J by 13 bases, leaving 22 bases between them. The CDR3 nucleotides read TGTGCCATCAGGGACCTCAGGGGCCCGATGGTCCAGTTCTTC. Residues: CAIRDLRGPMVQFF.

This clone was detected a few times. The V call is TRBV5-1, the J call TRBJ2-1, with D perhaps matching TRBD1 (6 bases). This CDR3 has 16 amino acids. Germline V gene data show CDR1 as SGHRS and CDR2 as YFSETQ. Trimming pared 0 bases from V and 5 bases from J, leaving 15 bases between. The CDR3 loop reads CASSLAMGDTDNEQFF. The CDR3 coding sequence is TGCGCCAGCAGCTTGGCAATGGGGGACACAGACAATGAGCAGTTCTTC.

This chain connects TRBV9 to TRBJ1-3; D may be TRBD1 (5 bases). There are 17 residues in the CDR3. In germline, CDR1 is SGDLS, CDR2 YYNGEE. Trimming left V 0 bases short and J 8 bases short, with 21 bases between. The CDR3 DNA follows: TGTGCCAGCAGCGTAGCGCCCAACAGGTATGCTGGTGACACCATATATTTT. Its protein product is CASSVAPNRYAGDTIYF.

This chain joins TRBV6-5 and TRBJ2-1; TRBD1 is a possible D gene (5 bases). V was cut by 6 bases and J by 13 bases, with 19 bases left in between. The CDR3 runs to 13 residues. CDR1 MNHEY and CDR2 SVGAGI come from the germline V gene. Written as DNA, the CDR3 is TGTGCCAGCAGCTACCCGGGCCAGGACATCCAGTTCTTC. It specifies CASSYPGQDIQFF.

The rearrangement links TRBV7-2 to TRBJ2-2; tentative D call: TRBD2 (6 bases). Germline CDR1 and CDR2: SGHTA and FQGNSA. Trimming cost V 5 bases and J 5 bases, with 15 bases left between them. The CDR3 is 15 residues long. CDR3 region: CASSPGRLVTGELFF. The CDR3 DNA reads as TGTGCCAGCAGCCCAGGGCGACTAGTAACCGGGGAGCTGTTTTTT.

The genes are TRBV4-3 and TRBJ1-1; D unclear. The CDR3 runs 13 residues. Trimming took off 5 bases at V and 4 bases at J, with 11 bases between the two ends. Looked up from germline, CDR1 is LGHNA and CDR2 is YSLEER. The CDR3 DNA reads TGCGCCAGCAGCTATAGACGGGGCACTGAAGCTTTCTTT. Its translation: CASSYRRGTEAFF.

Regarding this clone: This sequence is one base from a far larger clone and is likely a read error. This CDR3 is also generated by other DNA sequences in the sample. This chain links TRBV6-1 with TRBJ1-3; D remains ambiguous. Germline V gene data show CDR1 as MNHNS and CDR2 as SASEGT. CDR3 length: 15 residues. The germline V and J ends were trimmed by 1 base and 7 bases, with 14 bases remaining between them. CDR3 sequence reads: CASSEEEVGGNTIYF. The DNA for the CDR3 is TGTGCCAGCAGTGAAGAGGAGGTCGGAGGTAACACCATATATTTT.

Comment on this clone: Other DNA sequences from this sample encode an identical CDR3 as well. The chain recombines TRBV9 with TRBJ2-1, with 10 bases that match TRBD2. V lost 5 bases and J lost 2; bases outside the gene matches: 4. The germline V gene has CDR1 SGDLS and CDR2 YYNGEE. The CDR3 is 15 residues long. CDR3 in DNA: TGTGCCAGCAGTCAAACTAGCGGGGCCTACAATGAGCAGTTCTTC. It yields the protein CASSQTSGAYNEQFF.

The rearrangement joins TRBV7-9 to TRBJ1-1; 8 bases fit TRBD1. Trimming took 1 base from V and 3 from J; bases not matched to a gene: 10. CDR3 size: 17 residues. Germline values: CDR1 SEHNR, CDR2 FQNEAQ (reference sequence). CDR3 sequence reads: CASSLGTGLIRHTEAFF. CDR3 in DNA: TGTGCCAGCAGCTTAGGGACAGGGTTGATTCGACACACTGAAGCTTTCTTT.